Below, one T cell receptor beta chain is given with its context. Its antigen is not identified. The repertoire was sequenced with immunoSEQ multiplex PCR; TCRdb's copy has only in-frame clones and lacks some. This sample carries about 69,000 clones, roughly 89% of them seen once, and the ten largest clones take roughly a tenth. The junction had 5 bases not matched to a gene; V was cut back by 1 base and J by 6 bases. The CDR3 sequence is 14 residues long. Germline V gene lookup returns CDR1 KGHSH and CDR2 LQKENI. This record belongs to a study of OX40 agonist ivuxolimab in advanced cancers. General observations from the study: The authors did not determine the antigen specificity of the expanded peripheral T cells. Blood T cells, both CD4+ and CD8+, expanded clonally by week 6 at 0.1 to 3.0 mg/kg.

The source was CD4+ or CD8+ T cells sorted from blood, collected in a trial of the OX40 agonist ivuxolimab. This sequence was found in an adult with an advanced solid tumor such as melanoma, head and neck, liver or kidney cancer. J is TRBJ1-1 and V is TRBV18; 7 nucleotides line up with TRBD1. CDR3 DNA sequence: TGTGCCAGCTCACCACTGACAGGGTCGGCTGAAGCTTTCTTT. It is translated as CASSPLTGSAEAFF.